This TCR beta chain was identified in a study of blood T cell repertoires in COVID-19. The wider study: T cells, B-cell-depleted T cells, or PBMCs provided the cDNA or gDNA that served as material.

Authors' data handling: Amplification of reference gene primers provided the estimated nucleated cell counts. Generated by immunoSEQ multiplex PCR, the TCRdb table keeps only in-frame clones and is missing some. D and trimming come from the DNA, and the V and J calls and clone size come from that table. The data hold approximately 260,000 clones, with roughly four fifths observed a single time. The CDR3 contains 14 residues. Germline CDR1 is LNHDA and CDR2 is SQIVND (reference sequence). With V trimmed by 6 bases and J by 4 bases, 7 bases remained unmatched. This rearrangement joins TRBV19 to TRBJ2-5; 8 positions match TRBD2. The sample comprised peripheral blood. The receptor comes from a woman aged 80 or over with acute or convalescent COVID-19. In nucleotides, the CDR3 is TGTGCCAGTAGCCAAGGACTAGCAGGAGAGACCCAGTACTTC. The encoded protein is CASSQGLAGETQYF.